This T cell receptor (beta chain) was captured in a study of blood T cell repertoires in COVID-19. The repertoire was sequenced with immunoSEQ multiplex PCR; TCRdb's copy has only in-frame clones and lacks some. In the table there are under 250,000 clones, 83% of which are singletons. Cohort assignment relied on participant-reported clinical history. Contact with a PCR-confirmed or clinician-diagnosed COVID-19 case occurred within 2 weeks of entry. Germline CDR1 is ENHRY and CDR2 is SYGVKD. V was clipped by 6 bases and J by 1 base; unmatched bases: 12. The length of the CDR3 is 19 residues. The sequencing sample was made of PBMCs or T cells enriched from blood (not recorded which). The chain uses TRBV10-3 and TRBJ2-2, with 12 bases identical to TRBD2. This TCR was sampled from a woman aged 40 to 49 who had been exposed to COVID-19. CDR3 sequence reads: CAISRPPGLAGLNTGELFF. The CDR3 DNA is TGTGCCATCAGCCGACCCCCCGGACTAGCGGGGCTGAACACCGGGGAGCTGTTTTTT.